This T cell receptor beta chain was observed in a study of T cells expressing NK-cell markers. Each CDR3 protein gets one entry in TCRdb, which reprocessed the 5' RACE reads and gives no DNA. The sample totals 550,000 to 600,000 distinct CDR3 sequences. This receptor was identified in a man aged 18 to 30 in good health. Material: blood T cells: a sorted CD56 or NKG2C T cell subset, CD4+ or CD8+ T cells, or bulk PBMC T cells (not recorded which).

The CDR3 is CASSIPTDRRGYTF. The chain links TRBV4-1 to TRBJ1-2; the TCRdb D gene call, TRBD1, has no DNA to confirm it. The CDR3 is 14 residues long. The V gene's germline CDR1 is MGHRA and CDR2 YSYEKL.